The 17 T cell receptor beta chains listed next were all sequenced from one sample in a study of PD-1 blockade in classical Hodgkin lymphoma. Brentuximab vedotin exposure varied among the patients, all of whom had relapsed after autologous stem cell transplantation. The table came from immunoSEQ multiplex PCR; TCRdb's copy has only in-frame clones and leaves some out. The repertoire holds about 14,000 clones, with about four fifths as singletons. The specimen was peripheral blood mononuclear cells (PBMCs), collected at baseline. All receptors derive from a human donor with classical Hodgkin lymphoma.

The V call is TRBV9, the J call TRBJ1-2; D is possibly TRBD1 (5 bases). V was shortened by 0 bases and J by 3 bases, with 12 bases between the two germline ends. The CDR3 runs 15 residues. Germline-derived CDR1 and CDR2 are SGDLS and YYNGEE. The CDR3 protein is CASSVERGAYYGYTF. The CDR3 DNA follows: TGTGCCAGCAGCGTAGAGAGGGGAGCGTACTATGGCTACACCTTC. Supplemented by reference TRBV9 and TRBJ1-2, the full variable domain reads DSGVTQTPKHLITATGQRVTLRCSPRSGDLSVYWYQQSLDQGLQFLIQYYNGEERAKGNILERFSAQQFPDLHSELNLSSLELGDSALYFCASSVERGAYYGYTFGSGTRLTVV.

This chain uses TRBV28 with TRBJ1-1; 7 bases fit TRBD1. Germline V CDR1 and CDR2: MDHEN, SYDVKM. The CDR3 contains 13 residues. V dropped 5 bases and J dropped 7; count of bases not matched to a gene: 7. CDR3 sequence: CASSAPGGNEAFF. The CDR3 nucleotides are TGTGCCAGCAGTGCCCCAGGGGGGAATGAAGCTTTCTTT.

The chain links TRBV19 to TRBJ2-7, with TRBD1 matching over 8 bases. CDR3 length: 16 amino acids. The germline V gene has CDR1 LNHDA and CDR2 SQIVND (reference sequence). The trim removed 2 bases at V and 4 bases at J, leaving 10 bases unmatched. CDR3 coding DNA: TGTGCCAGTAGTATAACCGGGACAGGAACGTCGTACGAGCAGTACTTC. It is translated as CASSITGTGTSYEQYF.

V is TRBV12-5 and J is TRBJ2-5; TRBD2 matches 9 bases. Per the germline V gene, CDR1 is LGHNT and CDR2 is FRNRAP. This CDR3 has 16 residues. V was clipped by 0 bases and J by 1 base; unmatched bases: 3. The CDR3 loop is CASGLVSSGAQETQYF. The CDR3 coding sequence is TGTGCTAGTGGTTTGGTATCTAGCGGGGCCCAAGAGACCCAGTACTTC.

This chain connects TRBV6-5 to TRBJ2-1, with 9 bases identical to TRBD1. From germline, CDR1 is MNHEY and CDR2 SVGAGI. This CDR3 spans 16 amino acids. V was clipped by 0 bases and J by 8 bases; unmatched bases: 8. The chain's CDR3 is CASSYSIRTGADEQFF. The CDR3 DNA reads TGTGCCAGCAGTTACTCGATAAGGACAGGGGCGGATGAGCAGTTCTTC.

The chain links TRBV10-3 to TRBJ2-2; the D gene could be TRBD1 or TRBD2 (5 bases each). The CDR3 sequence is 19 residues long. Trimming pared 0 bases from V and 5 bases from J, leaving 22 bases between. Germline V lookup: CDR1 ENHRY, CDR2 SYGVKD. The CDR3: CAISESGLGSRGRTGELFF. Here the CDR3 DNA reads TGTGCCATCAGTGAGTCTGGCTTAGGTTCGAGGGGCCGGACCGGGGAGCTGTTTTTT.

This clone was observed a handful of times. The chain joins TRBV25-1 to TRBJ1-3; possible D gene TRBD1, 6 bases. Germline values: CDR1 MGHDK, CDR2 SYGVNS. Trimming cost V 4 bases and J 2 bases, with 12 bases left between them. This CDR3 spans 15 amino acids. The CDR3 region has the DNA TGTGCCAGCAGTGCACTAGGGGGGCCTGGAAACACCATATATTTT. Its protein product is CASSALGGPGNTIYF.

The CDR3 nucleotides read TGCAGCGTTGAAGTGGACAGGGATGAAAAACTGTTTTTT. It codes for CSVEVDRDEKLFF. The V call is TRBV29-1, the J call TRBJ1-4, with 8 bases matching TRBD1. Germline V gene data show CDR1 as SQVTM and CDR2 as ANQGSEA. Trimming cost V 1 base and J 6 bases; bases outside gene matches: 1. CDR3 length: 13 residues.

The chain joins TRBV4-1 to TRBJ2-1, with 11 nucleotides matching TRBD2. The J segment lost 7 bases and the V segment lost 0 bases, leaving 5 bases of the junction unmatched. Germline loops: CDR1 MGHRA, CDR2 YSYEKL. This CDR3 is built from 16 residues. The CDR3 spells CASSQDWGLAANEQFF. The DNA of the CDR3 is TGCGCCAGCAGCCAAGATTGGGGACTAGCGGCAAATGAGCAGTTCTTC.

The chain carries TRBV4-1 and TRBJ2-3; D is ambiguous. Germline loops: CDR1 MGHRA, CDR2 YSYEKL. The CDR3 spans 17 residues. V lost 5 bases, J lost 2 bases, and 20 bases lay in between. As DNA, the CDR3 is TGCGCCAGCAGCTTGCAAGGAGTCCGCCCACTCACAGATACGCAGTATTTT. It yields the protein CASSLQGVRPLTDTQYF.

The rearrangement joins TRBV5-1 to TRBJ2-7; 9 nucleotides match TRBD1. Trimming took 2 bases from V and 6 from J; bases not matched to a gene: 6. The CDR3 loop spans 14 amino acids. Germline V gene sequence: CDR1 SGHRS, CDR2 YFSETQ. CDR3 DNA: TGCGCCAGCAGCTTACCGGGACAGGGTCGCGAGCAGTACTTC. Translation: CASSLPGQGREQYF.

The chain couples TRBV7-3 to TRBJ2-2; the D gene is possibly TRBD1 (5 bases). This CDR3 is built from 13 residues. Trimming removed 2 bases from V and 6 bases from J, with 7 bases in between. Germline V gene data show CDR1 as SGHTA and CDR2 as FQGTGA. Here the CDR3 DNA reads TGTGCCAGCAGCTTAGTAGGGGCCGGGGAGCTGTTTTTT. Amino acids: CASSLVGAGELFF.

This clone appeared a few times. The V gene is TRBV7-2, the J gene TRBJ1-3; D remains unclear. Trimming cost V 6 bases and J 0 bases, with 15 bases left between them. Per germline, CDR1 SGHTA and CDR2 FQGNSA. The CDR3 totals 16 residues. This CDR3 reads CASSPLGTNSGNTIYF. The CDR3 DNA reads as TGTGCCAGCAGTCCACTGGGCACCAACTCTGGAAACACCATATATTTT. Full variable domain (rest looked up from reference TRBV7-2 and TRBJ1-3): GAGVSQSPSNKVTEKGKDVELRCDPISGHTALYWYRQSLGQGLEFLIYFQGNSAPDKSGLPSDRFSAERTGGSVSTLTIQRTQQEDSAVYLCASSPLGTNSGNTIYFGEGSWLTVV.

The V and J genes are TRBV7-9 and TRBJ1-3; 8 bases are a match to TRBD1. The germline V gene encodes CDR1 SEHNR and CDR2 FQNEAQ (reference sequence). The CDR3 runs 17 residues. V trimming: 5 bases; J trimming: 4 bases; junction bases outside the gene matches: 13. The CDR3 is CASSLAGQGRFGNTIYF. As DNA, the CDR3 is TGTGCCAGCAGCCTGGCCGGACAGGGCAGATTCGGAAACACCATATATTTT.

The V gene is TRBV18, the J gene TRBJ1-5, with D tentatively TRBD1 (6 bases). Germline values: CDR1 KGHSH, CDR2 LQKENI. V lost 4 bases to trimming and J lost 7 bases, with 17 bases between them. The CDR3 runs 15 residues. The CDR3 protein is CASSHSEGGFQPQHF. The CDR3 DNA is TGTGCCAGCTCACATTCCGAGGGGGGGTTCCAGCCCCAGCATTTT.

This chain joins TRBV9 and TRBJ2-3; 9 positions match TRBD2. This CDR3 is 19 amino acids long. J lost 1 base, V lost 0 bases, and 12 bases had no gene match. Germline loops: CDR1 SGDLS, CDR2 YYNGEE. The CDR3 coding sequence is TGTGCCAGCAGCGTAGCTGTTGGCGGGGGGGCCGCTGGCACAGATACGCAGTATTTT. Protein: CASSVAVGGGAAGTDTQYF.

The genes are TRBV2 and TRBJ1-6; no reliable D call. The CDR3 covers 14 residues. Germline lookup yields CDR1 SNHLY and CDR2 FYNNEI. Trimming removed 4 bases from V and 11 bases from J, with 15 bases in between. The CDR3 reads CASSGEGGWTPLHF. For the CDR3, the DNA is TGTGCCAGCAGTGGTGAGGGAGGGTGGACACCCCTCCACTTT. Filled out from reference TRBV2 and TRBJ1-6, the complete variable domain reads EPEVTQTPSHQVTQMGQEVILRCVPISNHLYFYWYRQILGQKVEFLVSFYNNEISEKSEIFDDQFSVERPDGSNFTLKIRSTKLEDSAMYFCASSGEGGWTPLHFGNGTRLTVT.